This T cell receptor (beta chain) was recorded in a study of long-term antiretroviral therapy in people with HIV. Regarding the study as a whole: Pre-ART clonal expansions dominated every time point's repertoire.

V gave up 6 bases and J gave up 5 bases; unmatched junction bases: 8. The CDR3 contains 15 residues. Germline V gene sequence: CDR1 MNHEY, CDR2 SMNVEV (reference sequence). For this clone: The target antigen is unknown.

immunoSEQ v3.0 was run at survey level. Per-sample TRB depth target: about 35,000-50,000 T-cell genomes. Generated by immunoSEQ multiplex PCR, the TCRdb table keeps only in-frame clones and is missing some. The profile shows approximately 26,000 clones, 70% to 90% of them singletons. The sequencing here drew on unsorted PBMCs, taken 1.8 years after starting antiretroviral therapy. The TCR sequence derives from a woman between 18 and 30 years old with HIV. V is TRBV27 and J is TRBJ2-2, with TRBD1 matching 8 bases. The CDR3 bases are TGTGCCAGCAGCCAATGGACAGGGCGGACCGGGGAGCTGTTTTTT. This translates into CASSQWTGRTGELFF.